This T cell receptor (beta chain) derives from a study of blood T cell repertoires in COVID-19. Study information: Nucleic acid was either cDNA or gDNA, and it came from T cells, B-cell-depleted T cells, or PBMCs.

Profiled with immunoSEQ multiplex PCR; TCRdb holds only in-frame clones, not every one. The sample lists a few hundred thousand clones, approximately 80% occurring once. The germline V gene has CDR1 LGHDT and CDR2 YNNKEL (reference sequence). Trimming cost V 1 base and J 4 bases; bases outside gene matches: 8. The CDR3 consists of 16 residues. The chain uses TRBV3-1 (or the pseudogene TRBV3-2) and TRBJ2-7; 9 bases fit TRBD2. This TCR derives from a woman aged 40 to 49 with acute COVID-19. Material for sequencing was PBMCs or T cells enriched from blood (not recorded which). Here the CDR3 DNA reads TGTGCCAGCAGCCAAGTAAGGGCTAGCGGGGATTACGAGCAGTACTTC. Translation gives CASSQVRASGDYEQYF.